The TCR beta chain under discussion was sequenced for a study of T cell responses to AZD1222 COVID-19 vaccine. The CDR3 consists of 12 residues. Germline V gene lookup returns CDR1 SGHDT and CDR2 YYEEEE. The ends were cut back, 2 bases at V and 9 bases at J, with 9 bases in the middle. This clone was picked up one time. Using immunoSEQ multiplex PCR, the repertoire was profiled, and TCRdb retains in-frame clones only, with some absent. The data contain about 200,000 clones, just over 90% of them singletons. The V and J genes are TRBV5-6 and TRBJ2-1, with no clear D. This receptor was identified in an adult in good health. The sample here was peripheral blood, taken on day 0 of MenACWY control vaccination. CDR3 coding DNA: TGTGCCAGCAGCTTCTCATTCGGTGAGCAGTTCTTC. Protein: CASSFSFGEQFF.